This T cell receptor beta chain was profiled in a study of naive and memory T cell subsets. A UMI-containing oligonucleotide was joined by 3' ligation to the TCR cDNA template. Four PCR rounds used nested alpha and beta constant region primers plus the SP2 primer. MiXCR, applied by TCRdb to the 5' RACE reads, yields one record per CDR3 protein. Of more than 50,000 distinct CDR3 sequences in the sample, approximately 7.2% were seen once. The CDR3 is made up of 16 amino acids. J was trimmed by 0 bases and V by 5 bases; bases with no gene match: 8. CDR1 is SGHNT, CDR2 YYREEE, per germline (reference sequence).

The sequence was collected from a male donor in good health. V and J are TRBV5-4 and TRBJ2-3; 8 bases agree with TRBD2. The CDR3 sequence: CASSPRGGPSTDTQYF. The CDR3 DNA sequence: TGTGCCAGCAGTCCTCGGGGGGGGCCTAGCACAGATACGCAGTATTTT.